This TCR beta chain was observed in a study of cytomegalovirus exposure and HLA in healthy donors. Study outcomes and limitations: Listed as cytomegalovirus-associated were 164 TCR beta chains.

PCR was performed using 60 Vbeta and 13 Jbeta primers. Using immunoSEQ multiplex PCR, the repertoire was profiled, and TCRdb retains in-frame clones only, with some absent. The top ten clones hold 3% to 4.5% of a sample with some 150,000 clones, 77% of them seen once. V lost 0 bases and J lost 5, with 8 bases in between. This CDR3 contains 14 residues. Germline CDR1 LGHNA, CDR2 YSLEER. Turning to this clone: Antigen: not known.

The material sequenced was PBMCs. This TCR derives from a male donor in good health and CMV-seronegative. The rearrangement uses TRBV4-3 and TRBJ1-5, with no clear D. CDR3 coding DNA: TGCGCCAGCAGCCAAGATCGGGTAGATCAGCCCCAGCATTTT. It codes for CASSQDRVDQPQHF.